This T cell receptor beta chain was obtained from a study of early stage breast cancer tumors. Trimming stripped 1 base from V and 7 bases from J, with 9 bases between. CDR3 length: 13 residues. CDR1 is SGHNT, CDR2 YYREEE, per germline (reference sequence). Some clones are missing from TCRdb's copy, which holds only in-frame ones; the method was immunoSEQ multiplex PCR. The repertoire has some 30,000 clones, approximately 84% of them found once; the top ten carry 9.3%. This TCR came from a person aged 45 to 59 with breast cancer. Sequences were obtained from blood. This chain uses TRBV5-4 with TRBJ1-3; tentative D call: TRBD1 (5 bases). The CDR3 region has the DNA TGTGCCAGCAGCTTGAACCGGGGCAACACCATATATTTT. It specifies CASSLNRGNTIYF. The full variable domain, with the rest looked up from reference TRBV5-4 and TRBJ1-3, is ETGVTQSPTHLIKTRGQQVTLRCSSQSGHNTVSWYQQALGQGPQFIFQYYREEENGRGNFPPRFSGLQFPNYSSELNVNALELDDSALYLCASSLNRGNTIYFGEGSWLTVV.